This TCR beta chain was sequenced for a study of PD-L1 blockade in urothelial cancer. Across the whole study: Male patients with bladder-origin urothelial cancer numbered most of the 29.

Time point described: pretreatment peripheral blood. Assay used: immunoSEQ multiplex PCR; TCRdb lists only in-frame clones, some missing. The data hold 70,000 to 95,000 clones, with 65% to 85% observed a single time. CDR3 length equals 13 residues. V was clipped by 10 bases and J by 2 bases, with 15 bases between them. In germline, CDR1 is MDHEN, CDR2 SYDVKM. The chain is built from TRBV28 and TRBJ2-7; maybe TRBD1 (6 bases). The sequence was collected from a man in his 60s with urothelial cancer. The material was PBMCs, obtained around atezolizumab (anti-PD-L1) treatment. CDR3 DNA sequence: TGTGCCACCACGGACAGACCAACCTACGAGCAGTACTTC. This gives the protein CATTDRPTYEQYF.